Presented here are 26 T cell receptor beta chains from one specimen sequenced in a study of response to subunit inactivated influenza vaccine. TCRdb passed the RT-PCR reads through MiXCR, listing each CDR3 protein once. Of hundreds of thousands of distinct CDR3 sequences in the sample, more than 9% are singletons; the top ten hold over 6.5%. Sample: non-naive T cells sorted from PBMCs, taken 14 to 15 days before vaccination. These receptors were taken from a man aged 45-60 years who received an inactivated influenza vaccine.

The chain links TRBV20-1 to TRBJ2-3; D is tentatively TRBD1 or TRBD2 (6 bases each). CDR1 is DFQATT and CDR2 is SNEGSKA in the germline V gene (reference sequence). The CDR3 contains 15 residues. V lost 3 bases and J lost 0, with 13 bases in between. The CDR3 region is CSARRGASSTDTQYF. CDR3 bases: TGCAGTGCTAGGAGGGGGGCCTCTAGCACAGATACGCAGTATTTT.

This clonotype was observed many times. The rearrangement uses TRBV7-6 and TRBJ1-4; maybe TRBD1 (5 bases). The ends were cut back, 6 bases at V and 7 bases at J, with 18 bases in the middle. Germline V gives CDR1 SGHVS, CDR2 FNYEAQ. The CDR3 is 15 amino acids. DNA for the CDR3: TGTGCCAGCAGTAGAAACGGCAGGGTGGGTGAAAAACTGTTTTTT. It yields the protein CASSRNGRVGEKLFF.

The chain combines TRBV4-1 with TRBJ1-5, with TRBD1 matching over 8 bases. Trimming removed 4 bases from V and 6 bases from J; junction bases left unmatched: 5. The CDR3 runs 14 residues. The germline V gene encodes CDR1 MGHRA and CDR2 YSYEKL. The CDR3 bases are TGCGCCAGCAGCCTACAGGGGGTTGGTCAGCCCCAGCATTTT. Residues: CASSLQGVGQPQHF.

CDR3 in amino acids: CATSDSTGSYAETQYF. CDR3 bases: TGTGCCACCAGTGATTCGACAGGGAGTTATGCGGAGACCCAGTACTTC. The chain recombines TRBV24-1 with TRBJ2-5, with TRBD1 matching 7 bases. The ends lost 2 bases at V and 5 bases at J; junction bases unmatched: 10. Germline V gene sequence: CDR1 KGHDR, CDR2 SFDVKD. CDR3 length: 16 amino acids.

The chain couples TRBV30 to TRBJ2-3; 9 bases agree with TRBD1. The CDR3 is 15 residues long. V dropped 5 bases and J dropped 0; count of bases not matched to a gene: 6. Germline CDR1 and CDR2: GTSNPN and SVGIG (reference sequence). CDR3 in DNA: TGTGCCTGGGAAGCCGGGACAGGGAGCACAGATACGCAGTATTTT. It yields the protein CAWEAGTGSTDTQYF.

The gene calls are TRBV12-5 and TRBJ2-6, with unresolved D. Trimming pared 3 bases from V and 0 bases from J, leaving 15 bases between. Germline lookup yields CDR1 LGHNT and CDR2 FRNRAP. CDR3 length: 18 amino acids. As DNA, the CDR3 is TGTGCTAGTGGTTTATCGGTCGGGCCGAGCTCTGGGGCCAACGTCCTGACTTTC. Translating it yields CASGLSVGPSSGANVLTF.

This clonotype has only a few counts. The chain carries TRBV18 and TRBJ2-4; D is uncertain. Trimming took off 0 bases at V and 0 bases at J, with 18 bases between the two ends. CDR1 is KGHSH and CDR2 is LQKENI in the germline V gene. This CDR3 comprises 19 residues. The chain's CDR3 is CASSPPARLGDLAKNIQYF. As DNA, the CDR3 is TGTGCCAGCTCACCACCGGCCAGGTTGGGCGATCTAGCCAAAAACATTCAGTACTTC.

The gene calls are TRBV4-3 and TRBJ2-7; weak D call: TRBD2 (5 bases). Germline CDR1 reads LGHNA; CDR2 reads YSLEER. CDR3 length: 16 residues. Deletions cut 1 base from V and 3 bases from J, with 16 bases between. The CDR3: CASSQAPRGTFYEQYF. The CDR3, as DNA: TGCGCCAGCAGCCAAGCCCCCCGGGGAACTTTCTACGAGCAGTACTTC.

The sample holds many counts of this clonotype. The CDR3 loop reads CASSQDYQGLGYGYTF. The CDR3 nucleotides are TGCGCCAGCAGCCAAGATTATCAAGGGTTGGGCTATGGCTACACCTTC. The chain carries TRBV4-3 and TRBJ1-2, with D uncertain. Germline V gene sequence: CDR1 LGHNA, CDR2 YSLEER. Trimming took off 0 bases at V and 4 bases at J, with 15 bases between the two ends. This CDR3 is built from 16 residues.

This clonotype was counted a few times. V usage is TRBV7-2 and J usage is TRBJ1-1, with 7 bases matching TRBD1. V trimming: 2 bases; J trimming: 6 bases; junction bases outside the gene matches: 6. The CDR3 runs 14 residues. Germline V gene lookup returns CDR1 SGHTA and CDR2 FQGNSA. The CDR3 spells CASSLIPGGAEAFF. In DNA, the CDR3 is TGTGCCAGCAGCTTAATTCCAGGGGGGGCTGAAGCTTTCTTT.

This clonotype was counted a single time. V usage is TRBV14 and J usage is TRBJ2-1; 8 bases are a match to TRBD2. The CDR3 sequence is 16 residues long. J lost 6 bases, V lost 2 bases, and 9 bases had no gene match. CDR1 and CDR2 from the germline V gene are SGHDN and FVKESK. The CDR3 sequence: CASSQMGRAGANEQFF. In nucleotides, the CDR3 is TGTGCCAGCAGCCAAATGGGACGAGCGGGAGCCAATGAGCAGTTCTTC.

This chain links TRBV11-3 with TRBJ2-1; D may be TRBD2 (6 bases). This CDR3 is 15 amino acids long. Looked up from germline, CDR1 is SGHNT and CDR2 is YENEEA. The V gene lost 3 bases and the J gene lost 0 bases, with 9 bases spanning the gap. The CDR3 protein is CASSFRGSSYNEQFF. In DNA, the CDR3 is TGTGCCAGCAGCTTCCGGGGGAGCTCCTACAATGAGCAGTTCTTC.

The sample holds a few counts of this clonotype. J is TRBJ1-2 and V is TRBV5-6, with 9 bases identical to TRBD1. Germline V gene data show CDR1 as SGHDT and CDR2 as YYEEEE. This CDR3 comprises 15 residues. After removal of 4 bases from V and 7 bases from J, the junction contained 11 bases not matched to a gene. The CDR3 sequence is CASSQDGQGRSGYTF. The DNA for the CDR3 is TGTGCCAGCAGCCAAGACGGACAGGGGCGAAGTGGCTACACCTTC.

This clonotype has a handful of counts. The chain employs TRBV2 and TRBJ1-2; possibly TRBD1 for D (5 bases). Between the trimmed V and J ends, which lost 0 bases and 7 bases, there was a span of 9 bases. CDR1 and CDR2 (germline): SNHLY, FYNNEI. CDR3 length: 13 residues. The CDR3 loop reads CASSEAGGAGYTF. In DNA, the CDR3 is TGTGCCAGCAGTGAAGCAGGAGGGGCTGGCTACACCTTC.

This clonotype was recorded at least ten times. V gene TRBV6-6 combines with J gene TRBJ1-6, with D unresolved. V was cut by 11 bases and J by 6 bases, with 14 bases left in between. CDR3 length equals 13 residues. Germline V gene sequence: CDR1 MNHNY, CDR2 SVGAGI (reference sequence). CDR3 bases: TGTGCCGTGGTAGGGAACTTTAATTCACCCCTCCACTTT. It codes for CAVVGNFNSPLHF.

The chain carries TRBV29-1 and TRBJ2-1; 9 nucleotides align to TRBD2. Trimming removed 3 bases from V and 6 bases from J; junction bases left unmatched: 12. Per the germline V gene, CDR1 is SQVTM and CDR2 is ANQGSEA. CDR3 length equals 16 residues. Here the CDR3 reads CSVENESGRKSNEQFF. The CDR3 DNA sequence: TGCAGCGTTGAGAATGAGAGCGGGAGGAAAAGCAATGAGCAGTTCTTC.

This chain uses TRBV4-2 with TRBJ2-1; D is possibly TRBD1 or TRBD2 (6 bases each). Per germline, CDR1 LGHNA and CDR2 YNFKEQ. Between the trimmed V and J ends, which lost 0 bases and 8 bases, there was a span of 17 bases. The CDR3 is 16 residues long. The CDR3 DNA reads as TGTGCCAGCAGCCAAGAGGATTCCCGGGGGCCGCATGAGCAGTTCTTC. Translation gives CASSQEDSRGPHEQFF.

This clonotype has a count of ten or more. The chain links TRBV4-2 to TRBJ1-1, with D hard to call. V was pared by 0 bases and J by 4 bases, with 12 bases between. CDR1 LGHNA and CDR2 YNFKEQ come from the germline V gene. CDR3 length: 15 residues. As DNA, the CDR3 is TGTGCCAGCAGCCAAGACCTCTGGATAGCCACTGAAGCTTTCTTT. Protein: CASSQDLWIATEAFF.

The J gene is TRBJ2-3, the V gene TRBV12-3 or TRBV12-4; 11 nucleotides align to TRBD2. This CDR3 spans 17 amino acids. Trimming took 7 bases from V and 6 from J; bases not matched to a gene: 15. CDR3 amino acids: CASKDPGTSGGADTQYF. The CDR3 DNA reads TGTGCCAGCAAGGATCCCGGGACTAGCGGAGGGGCGGATACGCAGTATTTT.

The chain joins TRBV5-6 to TRBJ2-1; 9 bases are a match to TRBD1. The CDR3 extends over 17 amino acids. V shed 4 bases, J shed 0 bases, and the junction held 8 bases outside the gene matches. Per germline, CDR1 SGHDT and CDR2 YYEEEE. Here the CDR3 DNA reads TGTGCCAGCAGCCCTCCTCCGGGACAGGGCTCCTACAATGAGCAGTTCTTC. Encoded protein: CASSPPPGQGSYNEQFF.

This clonotype was detected a few times. This sequence joins TRBV28 and TRBJ2-7, with 9 bases that match TRBD2. This CDR3 has 14 amino acids. Germline values: CDR1 MDHEN, CDR2 SYDVKM. With V trimmed by 6 bases and J by 6 bases, 9 bases remained unmatched. The CDR3 region has the DNA TGTGCCAGCAGCCACGGTAGCGGGAGTGGCGAGCAGTACTTC. Residues: CASSHGSGSGEQYF. The full variable domain, completed using reference TRBV28 and TRBJ2-7, is DVKVTQSSRYLVKRTGEKVFLECVQDMDHENMFWYRQDPGLGLRLIYFSYDVKMKEKGDIPEGYSVSREKKERFSLILESASTNQTSMYLCASSHGSGSGEQYFGPGTRLTVT.

This clonotype was picked up many times. The V call is TRBV12-3 or TRBV12-4, the J call TRBJ2-1; D is tentatively TRBD1 or TRBD2 (6 bases each). V was pared by 4 bases and J by 2 bases, with 15 bases between. This CDR3 is 16 amino acids long. The CDR3 sequence is CASSSATGAAYNEQFF. CDR3 DNA: TGTGCCAGCAGTTCGGCCACGGGGGCCGCCTACAATGAGCAGTTCTTC.

This clonotype was seen only a few times. The CDR3 DNA sequence: TGTGCCAGCAGCTGGGGGACACGAGCCTACGAGCAGTACTTC. This codes for CASSWGTRAYEQYF. The chain has TRBV5-6 and TRBJ2-7; maybe TRBD1 (6 bases). Trimming left V 3 bases short and J 2 bases short, with 12 bases between. The CDR3 contains 14 residues. Germline V gene sequence: CDR1 SGHDT, CDR2 YYEEEE.

This clonotype was seen many times. The V and J genes are TRBV7-2 and TRBJ1-1, with D maybe TRBD1 (6 bases). V lost 5 bases and J lost 4, with 14 bases in between. This CDR3 is 14 amino acids long. Germline loops: CDR1 SGHTA, CDR2 FQGNSA. CDR3 sequence reads: CASSTTGQSTEAFF. The DNA for the CDR3 is TGTGCCAGCAGCACCACTGGACAGTCCACTGAAGCTTTCTTT.

V usage is TRBV10-2 and J usage is TRBJ2-3; tentative D call: TRBD2 (5 bases). CDR1 is WSHSY and CDR2 is SAAADI in the germline V gene. The V end lost 8 bases, the J end lost 5 bases, and 8 bases lay between the germline ends. The CDR3 is 11 amino acids. The CDR3 coding sequence is TGCGCCAGCCTAGCTATAGATACGCAGTATTTT. Translating gives CASLAIDTQYF.

This clonotype was picked up a small number of times. The rearrangement links TRBV6-1 to TRBJ2-3; 8 bases line up with TRBD2. The germline V gene has CDR1 MNHNS and CDR2 SASEGT. This CDR3 is 14 amino acids long. V was clipped by 6 bases and J by 2 bases; unmatched bases: 4. The CDR3: CASRAGGYTDTQYF. The CDR3 nucleotides read TGTGCCAGCAGGGCGGGGGGATACACAGATACGCAGTATTTT.